The source of this T cell receptor (beta chain) is a study of blood T cell repertoires in COVID-19. Study context: Collection of acute and convalescent COVID-19 samples took place in the United States, Italy and Spain. The analysed material was cDNA or gDNA that came from T cells, B-cell-depleted T cells, or PBMCs.

Authors' processing steps: It was from reference gene primer amplification that nucleated cell counts were estimated. Sequenced by immunoSEQ multiplex PCR; TCRdb stores in-frame clones only, minus some. That table gives V, J and clone size, and the DNA gave D and trimming. The table lists about 120,000 clones, about three quarters of them singletons. Germline loops: CDR1 SGHRS, CDR2 YFSETQ. V dropped 4 bases and J dropped 3; count of bases not matched to a gene: 5. CDR3 length: 15 residues. This chain connects TRBV5-1 to TRBJ1-4; 8 nucleotides line up with TRBD1. The receptor was isolated from a woman of 80 years or more with active or convalescent COVID-19. The source material was peripheral blood. In nucleotides, the CDR3 is TGCGCCAGCAGCGAAGGACAGGGACCTAATGAAAAACTGTTTTTT. Translation: CASSEGQGPNEKLFF.